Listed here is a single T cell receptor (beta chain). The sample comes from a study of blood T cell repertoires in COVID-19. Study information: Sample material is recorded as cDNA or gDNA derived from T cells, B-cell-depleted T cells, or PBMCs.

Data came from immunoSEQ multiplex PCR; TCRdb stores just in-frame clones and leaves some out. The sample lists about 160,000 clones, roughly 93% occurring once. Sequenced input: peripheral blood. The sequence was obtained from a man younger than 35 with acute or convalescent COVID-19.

The CDR3 nucleotides are TGTGCCAGCAACGCCGGGCGGGCGAACACCGGGGAGCTGTTTTTT. Amino acid sequence: CASNAGRANTGELFF. The gene calls are TRBV2 and TRBJ2-2; D might be TRBD2 (5 bases). This CDR3 comprises 15 residues. With 7 bases removed from V and 0 bases from J, the gap between germline ends came to 12 bases. Per the germline V gene, CDR1 is SNHLY and CDR2 is FYNNEI.